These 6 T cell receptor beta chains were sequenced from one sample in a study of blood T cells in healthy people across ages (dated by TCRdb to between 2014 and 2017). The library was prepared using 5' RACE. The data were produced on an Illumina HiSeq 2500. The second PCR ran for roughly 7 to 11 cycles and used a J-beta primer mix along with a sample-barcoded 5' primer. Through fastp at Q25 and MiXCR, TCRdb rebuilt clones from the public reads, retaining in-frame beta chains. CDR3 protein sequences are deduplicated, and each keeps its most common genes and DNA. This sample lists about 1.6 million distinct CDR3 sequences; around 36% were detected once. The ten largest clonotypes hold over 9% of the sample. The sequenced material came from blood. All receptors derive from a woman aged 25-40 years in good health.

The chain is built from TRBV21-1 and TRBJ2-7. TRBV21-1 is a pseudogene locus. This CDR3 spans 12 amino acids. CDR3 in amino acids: CANSMGCCEQYF. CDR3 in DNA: TGTGCCAACAGCATGGGGTGCTGCGAGCAGTACTTC.

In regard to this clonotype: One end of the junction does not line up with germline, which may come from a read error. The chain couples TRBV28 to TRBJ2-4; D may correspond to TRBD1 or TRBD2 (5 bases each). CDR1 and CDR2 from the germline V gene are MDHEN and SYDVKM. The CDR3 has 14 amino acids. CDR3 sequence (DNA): TGTGCCAGCACCTCGGGGCTAGCCAAAAACATTCGGTACTTC. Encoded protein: CASTSGLAKNIRYF.

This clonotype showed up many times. CDR3 residues: CASTPSASGTETQYF. The CDR3 bases are TGTGCCAGCACCCCGTCGGCTAGCGGTACGGAGACCCAGTACTTC. The chain has TRBV9 and TRBJ2-5; TRBD2 matches 7 bases. J was trimmed by 5 bases and V by 6 bases; bases with no gene match: 13. Germline-derived CDR1 and CDR2 are SGDLS and YYNGEE. The CDR3 is made up of 15 amino acids.

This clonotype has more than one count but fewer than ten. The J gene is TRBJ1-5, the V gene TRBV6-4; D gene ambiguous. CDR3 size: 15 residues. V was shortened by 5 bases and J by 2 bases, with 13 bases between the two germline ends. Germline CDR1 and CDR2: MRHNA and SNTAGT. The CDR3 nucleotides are TGTGCCAGCAGTCGCAGCAGAAGAGGCAATCAGCCCCAGCATTTT. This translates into CASSRSRRGNQPQHF.

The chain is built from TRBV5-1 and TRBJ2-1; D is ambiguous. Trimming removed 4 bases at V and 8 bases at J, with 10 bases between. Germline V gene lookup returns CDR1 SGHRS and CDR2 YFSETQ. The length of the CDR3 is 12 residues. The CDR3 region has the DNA TGCGCCAGCAGCAAAGACTGTTATGAGCAGTTCTTC. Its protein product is CASSKDCYEQFF.

CDR3 in DNA: TGTGCCAGCAGCTTAATGGCGCTCGAGACCCAGTACTTC. This translates into CASSLMALETQYF. This chain uses TRBV7-3 with TRBJ2-5, with D unresolved. V was cut by 1 base and J by 5 bases, with 8 bases left in between. CDR3 size: 13 residues. Germline loops: CDR1 SGHTA, CDR2 FQGTGA.